The clone carrying this TCR beta chain was seen only once. The target antigen is unknown. Most PBMC samples had approximately 480 ng input DNA in six replicates. Method: immunoSEQ multiplex PCR; TCRdb's copy keeps in-frame clones and lacks some. The table records tens of thousands of clones, roughly nine tenths of them present only once. Time point specified: after neoadjuvant nivolumab, at surgical resection. This entry belongs to a study of neoadjuvant anti-PD-1 for oral cavity cancer. The wider study: Nivolumab at 3 mg/kg was mostly given biweekly, three to four doses, pre-surgery.

Trimming removed 5 bases at V and 10 bases at J, with 15 bases between. CDR1 and CDR2 (germline): MNHNY, SVGAGI (reference sequence). This CDR3 spans 13 amino acids. Study-wide findings and caveats: Only three patients per response group were TCR-analyzed; validation needed.

This material consisted of PBMCs, taken after nivolumab (anti-PD-1) treatment. This chain uses TRBV6-6 with TRBJ2-1; tentatively, D is TRBD1 (6 bases). The clonotype was recovered from a person between 35 and 79 years old with oral cavity squamous cell carcinoma. The CDR3 bases are TGTGCCAGCAGTGCGACAGGCTCGGAGGAGCAGTTCTTC. Its protein is CASSATGSEEQFF.